This TCR beta chain was identified in a study of T-cell memory formation after mild COVID-19. Trimming took 2 bases from V and 5 from J, leaving 10 bases between them. The germline CDR1 and CDR2 sequences are LGHNA and YNFKEQ. The length of the CDR3 is 13 residues. TCRdb re-called the 5' RACE reads through MiXCR, storing one row per CDR3 protein. This sample has approximately 230,000 distinct CDR3 sequences, with about a sixth found just once. This receptor was taken from a man aged 18-30 years who had mild COVID-19 (a few samples of this study predate the infection). Cell type and time point are not known. The sequencing input was PBMCs or a T cell subset sorted from them (not recorded which). The rearrangement links TRBV4-2 to TRBJ2-7, with D possibly called TRBD1 or TRBD2 (6 bases each). This CDR3 reads CASSQPGAHEQYF. The CDR3 nucleotides are TGTGCCAGCAGCCAACCGGGGGCCCACGAGCAGTACTTC.